The 20 T cell receptor beta chains in this list originate from one sample, sequenced in a study of beta chain features in type 1 diabetes. The entirety of the isolated RNA underwent reverse transcription, so expressed TCRB transcripts were sequenced. Only in-frame clones appear in the TCRdb table, and some are missing; sequencing was by immunoSEQ multiplex PCR. The table includes 130,000 or so clones, nearly 9.5% detected once. The source material was central memory CD4+ T cells from blood. The receptors stem from a man between 18 and 35 years old in good health.

This clone showed up just a few times. The CDR3 loop is CASSGSGGPYEQYF. CDR3 in DNA: TGTGCCAGCAGCGGTAGCGGGGGGCCCTACGAGCAGTACTTC. The chain carries TRBV7-2 and TRBJ2-7; 10 nucleotides line up with TRBD2. The V gene's germline CDR1 is SGHTA and CDR2 FQGNSA. V shed 5 bases and J 2 bases; nucleotides not matched to a gene: 3. The CDR3 spans 14 residues.

The J gene is TRBJ2-7, the V gene TRBV7-3; D is perhaps TRBD2 (6 bases). Between the trimmed V and J ends, which lost 2 bases and 1 base, there was a span of 15 bases. The germline V gene encodes CDR1 SGHTA and CDR2 FQGTGA. This CDR3 spans 16 amino acids. CDR3 in DNA: TGTGCCAGCAGCTTAGGCCCTGGCGGGGTGTCCTACGAGCAGTACTTC. Protein sequence: CASSLGPGGVSYEQYF. Full variable domain (remainder filled in from reference TRBV7-3 and TRBJ2-7): GAGVSQTPSNKVTEKGKYVELRCDPISGHTALYWYRQSLGQGPEFLIYFQGTGAADDSGLPNDRFFAVRPEGSVSTLKIQRTERGDSAVYLCASSLGPGGVSYEQYFGPGTRLTVT.

The chain links TRBV25-1 to TRBJ2-5; 9 bases are a match to TRBD1. The length of the CDR3 is 16 residues. The germline V gene encodes CDR1 MGHDK and CDR2 SYGVNS. V was pared by 6 bases and J by 4 bases, with 12 bases of the junction left unmatched. The CDR3 is CASRDRGLGGGETQYF. DNA of the CDR3: TGTGCCAGCAGGGACAGGGGTTTGGGGGGGGGAGAGACCCAGTACTTC. Complete variable domain (other parts from reference TRBV25-1 and TRBJ2-5): EADIYQTPRYLVIGTGKKITLECSQTMGHDKMYWYQQDPGMELHLIHYSYGVNSTEKGDLSSESTVSRIRTEHFPLTLESARPSHTSQYLCASRDRGLGGGETQYFGPGTRLLVL.

The V and J genes are TRBV19 and TRBJ2-5; 11 nucleotides match TRBD1. With V trimmed by 1 base and J by 5 bases, 3 bases remained unmatched. The germline CDR1 and CDR2 sequences are LNHDA and SQIVND (reference sequence). The CDR3 has 15 amino acids. CDR3 coding DNA: TGTGCCAGTAGTATAGGCGGACAGGGGGCTGAGACCCAGTACTTC. It is translated as CASSIGGQGAETQYF.

This clone was found a few times. This sequence joins TRBV27 and TRBJ1-2, with TRBD1 matching over 8 bases. This CDR3 contains 14 residues. CDR1 and CDR2 from the germline V gene are MNHEY and SMNVEV (reference sequence). V lost 6 bases, J lost 4 bases, and 7 bases stayed unmatched. The CDR3: CASSDSGQGYGYTF. The CDR3 DNA is TGTGCCAGCAGCGATAGTGGACAGGGCTATGGCTACACCTTC.

This clone has a handful of counts. The chain employs TRBV18 and TRBJ2-7, with 7 bases that match TRBD1. V dropped 3 bases and J dropped 3; count of bases not matched to a gene: 8. CDR3 size: 15 residues. Germline V gene lookup returns CDR1 KGHSH and CDR2 LQKENI. The CDR3 DNA reads as TGTGCCAGCTCACCTAGCCTCGACAGGGTCTACGAGCAGTACTTC. Translating gives CASSPSLDRVYEQYF. Combining the CDR3 with reference TRBV18 and TRBJ2-7 gives the whole variable domain NAGVMQNPRHLVRRRGQEARLRCSPMKGHSHVYWYRQLPEEGLKFMVYLQKENIIDESGMPKERFSAEFPKEGPSILRIQQVVRGDSAAYFCASSPSLDRVYEQYFGPGTRLTVT.

This rearrangement joins TRBV6-1 to TRBJ1-1; a weak D match, TRBD1 (5 bases). This CDR3 region has 14 residues. CDR1 and CDR2 (germline): MNHNS, SASEGT. Trimming removed 5 bases at V and 0 bases at J, with 10 bases between. CDR3 protein: CASSFQGMNTEAFF. The CDR3 nucleotides are TGTGCCAGCAGTTTCCAGGGTATGAACACTGAAGCTTTCTTT.

This clone came up a few times. The J gene is TRBJ2-5, the V gene TRBV7-2; D gene unclear. V was shortened by 5 bases and J by 7 bases, with 11 bases between the two germline ends. The length of the CDR3 is 12 residues. The germline V gene has CDR1 SGHTA and CDR2 FQGNSA. The CDR3 DNA sequence: TGTGCCAGCAGCCCCGAGTTTAGGACCCAGTACTTC. Translated: CASSPEFRTQYF.

V gene TRBV7-8 combines with J gene TRBJ1-5, with D unclear. The CDR3 loop spans 14 amino acids. CDR1 is SGHVS, CDR2 FQNEAQ, per germline. Trimming stripped 6 bases from V and 5 bases from J, with 14 bases between. The CDR3 nucleotides read TGTGCCAGCAGTCGTGACTGGAACGATCAGCCCCAGCATTTT. Translated: CASSRDWNDQPQHF.

This clone came up a few times. The chain recombines TRBV5-1 with TRBJ1-4, with no clear D. Germline V gene data show CDR1 as SGHRS and CDR2 as YFSETQ. The CDR3 totals 13 residues. V was trimmed by 1 base and J by 7 bases, leaving 8 bases between them. In DNA, the CDR3 is TGCGCCAGCAGCTTGAGCCCCTTTGAAAAACTGTTTTTT. Translated: CASSLSPFEKLFF.

This clone was seen more than once but under ten times. The chain couples TRBV13 to TRBJ2-7, with D possibly matching TRBD1 (6 bases). Germline CDR1 is PRHDT and CDR2 is FYEKMQ (reference sequence). Trimming took 5 bases from V and 3 from J, leaving 14 bases between them. The CDR3 length is 14 residues. CDR3 coding DNA: TGTGCCAGCAGCCCCGGGGACACGAGCTACGAGCAGTACTTC. Residues: CASSPGDTSYEQYF.

V and J are TRBV7-6 and TRBJ1-5; maybe TRBD1 (6 bases). CDR1 and CDR2 from the germline V gene are SGHVS and FNYEAQ. Trimming pared 5 bases from V and 4 bases from J, leaving 12 bases between. The CDR3 is 14 amino acids. The CDR3 sequence: CASSPNRENQPQHF. As DNA, the CDR3 is TGTGCCAGCAGCCCAAACAGGGAAAATCAGCCCCAGCATTTT.

About this clone itself: The same CDR3 arises from other DNA sequences in this sample as well. This chain links TRBV5-1 with TRBJ2-1; D gene unclear. The CDR3 sequence is 13 residues long. Per germline, CDR1 SGHRS and CDR2 YFSETQ. Trimming removed 1 base at V and 4 bases at J, with 6 bases between. This CDR3 reads CASSLYSYNEQFF. The CDR3, as DNA: TGCGCCAGCAGCTTGTACAGTTACAATGAGCAGTTCTTC.

This clone was recorded a few times. The V and J genes are TRBV7-8 and TRBJ2-2, with 7 positions matching TRBD1. The junction had 3 bases not matched to a gene; V was cut back by 5 bases and J by 6 bases. Germline V CDR1 and CDR2: SGHVS, FQNEAQ. The CDR3 has 13 residues. The CDR3 bases are TGTGCCAGCAGCATCGGACAGGCCGGGGAGCTGTTTTTT. It yields the protein CASSIGQAGELFF. The full variable domain, its missing parts supplied by reference TRBV7-8 and TRBJ2-2, is GAGVSQSPRYKVAKRGQDVALRCDPISGHVSLFWYQQALGQGPEFLTYFQNEAQLDKSGLPSDRFFAERPEGSVSTLKIQRTQQEDSAVYLCASSIGQAGELFFGEGSRLTVL.

The V and J genes are TRBV9 and TRBJ2-3; the match to TRBD2 covers 9 bases. The V gene's germline CDR1 is SGDLS and CDR2 YYNGEE. The junction had 3 bases not matched to a gene; V was cut back by 0 bases and J by 1 base. The CDR3 has 16 amino acids. CDR3 loop: CASSVGIAGGTDTQYF. CDR3 bases: TGTGCCAGCAGCGTAGGCATAGCGGGGGGCACAGATACGCAGTATTTT.

The chain joins TRBV4-3 to TRBJ2-2; TRBD1 aligns across 12 bases. The V gene end was trimmed by 4 bases and the J gene end by 8 bases; junction bases not matched to a gene: 5. Germline V CDR1 and CDR2: LGHNA, YSLEER. The CDR3 totals 15 residues. In DNA, the CDR3 is TGCGCCAGCAGCCCTCGGGACAGGGGGCGTGGGGAGCTGTTTTTT. It specifies CASSPRDRGRGELFF.

A few counts support this clone. The chain links TRBV11-2 to TRBJ2-5; maybe TRBD2 (6 bases). The CDR3 is made up of 16 amino acids. Germline V lookup: CDR1 SGHAT, CDR2 FQNNGV. V was clipped by 4 bases and J by 4 bases, with 19 bases between them. CDR3 region: CASSYSDAGIGETQYF. CDR3 DNA: TGTGCCAGCAGCTACTCAGACGCGGGGATTGGAGAGACCCAGTACTTC.

This clone was counted ten times or more. The chain links TRBV14 to TRBJ1-2; maybe TRBD1 (5 bases). Germline CDR1 SGHDN, CDR2 FVKESK. The V gene lost 8 bases and the J gene lost 2 bases, with 6 bases spanning the gap. This CDR3 contains 11 residues. The CDR3 nucleotides read TGTGCCAGCGGACAAAACTATGGCTACACCTTC. Residues: CASGQNYGYTF.

This clone has just a few counts. This chain joins TRBV2 and TRBJ1-4, with 7 bases fitting TRBD1. Germline trimming cut 8 bases from V and 4 bases from J; bases unmatched to any gene: 7. From germline, CDR1 is SNHLY and CDR2 FYNNEI. The CDR3 consists of 14 residues. CDR3 bases: TGTGCCAGCGGACGGACAGGATATAATGAAAAACTGTTTTTT. Its protein is CASGRTGYNEKLFF.

The table lists this clone with a count of one. This rearrangement joins TRBV5-5 to TRBJ2-5; 9 positions match TRBD2. This CDR3 is built from 14 residues. Per the germline V gene, CDR1 is SGHKS and CDR2 is YYEKEE (reference sequence). The ends lost 4 bases at V and 5 bases at J; junction bases unmatched: 6. The CDR3 DNA reads as TGTGCCAGCAGCGAGGGACTAGCCGGGGAGACCCAGTACTTC. Its protein is CASSEGLAGETQYF.